Listed below are T cell receptor beta chains from one sample, sequenced in a study of human T cells and chemical hapten exposure. From the RACE reads, TCRdb called clonotypes with MiXCR, one entry per CDR3 protein. This table holds about 260,000 distinct CDR3 sequences, around 9.3% found once. The material was whole blood, obtained in connection with sensitization to the hapten diphenylcyclopropenone (DPC). These receptors were taken from a woman aged 40 to 50 with alopecia areata. Some clones in this sample may be carry-over from other donors' samples. Both conserved end residues are part of each CDR3. The order of the fields is J gene, CDR3 length, V gene, CDR3 protein.

TRBJ2-3,17,TRBV5-1,CASSLIPGLAETDTQYF
TRBJ1-2,15,TRBV5-5,CASSPRATGLYGYTF
TRBJ2-3,13,TRBV5-1,CASSLARGHTQYF
TRBJ1-1,14,TRBV27,CASSFQQANTEAFF
TRBJ2-1,14,TRBV24-1,CATKSGKTYNEQFF
TRBJ1-5,14,TRBV5-1,CASSLVGGNQPQHF
TRBJ2-3,14,TRBV9,CASTPGGSTDTQYF
TRBJ1-5,14,TRBV18,CASSPMGVPEPQHF
TRBJ2-1,16,TRBV7-9,CASSPGGRGLSNEQFF
TRBJ2-1,15,TRBV7-6,CASSLVGGSYNEQFF
TRBJ2-1,15,TRBV7-9,CASSFPAGALNEQFF
TRBJ2-3,19,TRBV12-3/TRBV12-4,CASSLVRLAGLRGTDTQYF
TRBJ2-1,14,TRBV7-2,CASSFFQSYNEQFF
TRBJ2-1,16,TRBV24-1,CATSDLGLAGKDEQFF
TRBJ1-1,15,TRBV12-3/TRBV12-4,CASSSTGQGDTEAFF
TRBJ2-3,15,TRBV20-1,CSARSGTSVTDTQYF
TRBJ1-5,14,TRBV19,CAISRGHSNQPQHF
TRBJ1-1,15,TRBV5-1,CASSPWSASHTEAFF
TRBJ2-1,15,TRBV7-2,CASSLARVQPYEQFF
TRBJ2-1,15,TRBV7-3,CASSFGSYSYNEQFF
TRBJ2-1,15,TRBV6-2/TRBV6-3,CASSWRALSYNEQFF
TRBJ1-5,16,TRBV10-3,CAISDRQGAFNQPQHF